Listed here are 29 T cell receptor beta chains from one sample, sequenced in a study of CD8+ T cells in alopecia areata (dated by TCRdb to between 2018 and 2020). The method behind the library was the immunoSEQ multiplex PCR assay. RNA was extracted from all samples and reverse transcribed into cDNA as template for TCR sequencing. TCRdb's version of the immuneACCESS table is confined to in-frame rearrangements and falls short of the full clone set. An unresolved V gene accounts for under half of the shortfall where checked; the remainder is of unknown origin. This sample has approximately 2,100 clones in the table, none counted a single time. Of the sample, 11% is held by the ten largest clones. The time point label for this specimen denotes: mouse skin 3 weeks after grafting. Material: skin, obtained at week 3. Receptors were obtained from a C3H/HeJ mouse with alopecia areata. Regarding MHC type, mice of this strain are H2-k.

By share, this clone counts as medium-sized. Gene names are the mouse ones. The read comes to an end 4 residues before the CDR3 does, leaving the germline J gene to fill in the end. This specimen includes other DNA sequences encoding the same CDR3. The chain joins TRBV19 to TRBJ1-2; 7 nucleotides line up with TRBD1. The CDR3 spans 14 residues. Germline trimming cut 3 bases from V and 0 bases from J; bases unmatched to any gene: 2. The germline gives CDR1 FNHDT, CDR2 SITEND (reference sequence). Incomplete CDR3 DNA: TGTGCCAGCAGTACCGACAGGGCAAACTCC. Translation: CASSTDRANS. The whole CDR3 sequence is CASSTDRANSDYTF.

Judged by abundance, this clone is medium-sized. The listed genes are named as in mouse. The read ends 4 residues early relative to the CDR3; the germline J gene fills the gap. The chain has TRBV19 and TRBJ2-2; either TRBD1 or TRBD2 may supply D (5 bases each). V lost 2 bases and J 0 bases, leaving 8 bases between the germline ends. Germline values: CDR1 FNHDT, CDR2 SITEND (reference sequence). The CDR3 is made up of 15 amino acids. The CDR3 DNA, read in part, is TGTGCCAGCAGTATGGGGGTTCCAAACACCGGG. Translated, it gives CASSMGVPNTG. In full, the CDR3 is CASSMGVPNTGQLYF. Full variable domain (remainder filled in from reference TRBV19 and TRBJ2-2): GGIITQTPKFLIGQEGQKLTLKCQQNFNHDTMYWYRQDSGKGLRLIYYSITENDLQKGDLSEGYDASREKKSSFSLTVTSAQKNEMAVFLCASSMGVPNTGQLYFGEGSKLTVL.

At least ten counts were recorded for this clone. These gene names are mouse names. The CDR3 end is not reached by the read, which stops 4 residues before it; the germline J gene fills it in. The chain is built from TRBV13-3 and TRBJ2-2; possibly TRBD1 for D (6 bases). Germline V lookup: CDR1 NNHDY, CDR2 SYVADS. The CDR3 contains 14 residues. Between the trimmed V and J ends, which lost 5 bases and 2 bases, there was a span of 10 bases. CDR3: CASSLGHNTGQLYF. The part of the CDR3 DNA that was read is TGTGCCAGCAGCCTGGGACATAACACCGGG.

This clone is labeled large. Gene names are the mouse ones. Incomplete CDR3 DNA: TGTGCCAGCAGTGACAGTTCCTATAATTCGCCC. Translated, it gives CASSDSSYNSP. The full CDR3 protein reads CASSDSSYNSPLYF. The rearrangement uses TRBV19 and TRBJ1-6; TRBD1 might be the D (5 bases). Read data end 3 residues before the CDR3 end; the end is taken from the germline J gene. TRBJ1-6 is classed as an ORF, of uncertain function. The V end lost 4 bases, the J end lost 0 bases, and 5 bases lay between the germline ends. The CDR3 length is 14 residues. Germline CDR1 reads FNHDT; CDR2 reads SITEND (reference sequence).

This clone came up many times. Genes and germline come from the mouse. The read ends 4 residues shy of where the CDR3 ends; the end is completed using the germline J gene. This rearrangement joins TRBV5 to TRBJ2-1; 9 nucleotides align to TRBD1. Looked up from germline, CDR1 is LGHNA and CDR2 is YNLKQL (reference sequence). The length of the CDR3 is 14 residues. V lost 4 bases to trimming and J lost 5 bases; unmatched junction nucleotides: 3. The sequenced CDR3 bases are TGTGCCAGCAGCCCAGACAGGGGGAATGCT. Translating it yields CASSPDRGNA. The entire CDR3 is CASSPDRGNAEQFF.

By share, this clone ranks as medium-sized (0.01 to 0.1%). The genes and germline here are from mouse. The CDR3 goes on 4 residues after the read ends, and that part is filled in from the germline J gene. The V and J genes are TRBV14 and TRBJ1-2; 8 bases agree with TRBD1. This CDR3 contains 13 residues. The germline V gene has CDR1 SGHDT and CDR2 FRDEAV. V lost 2 bases, J lost 4 bases, and 1 base stayed unmatched. CDR3 protein: CASSLGTGSDYTF. CDR3 DNA, as far as it was read: TGTGCCAGCAGTTTGGGGACAGGCTCC.

This clone was counted ten times or more. These gene names are mouse names. The CDR3 extends 4 residues past the end of the read, so its final part is completed from the germline J gene. The chain uses TRBV13-2 and TRBJ2-5, with 8 bases that match TRBD2. The CDR3 sequence is 14 residues long. V gave up 2 bases and J gave up 3 bases; unmatched junction bases: 2. Germline-derived CDR1 and CDR2 are NNHNN and SYGAGS (reference sequence). CDR3 sequence reads: CASGEDWGQDTQYF. CDR3 bases read: TGTGCCAGCGGTGAAGACTGGGGTCAAGAC.

This clone is medium-sized. Genes here carry mouse names. The read terminates 4 residues ahead of where the CDR3 ends, so the germline J gene completes it. V and J are TRBV16 and TRBJ1-2; TRBD1 agrees at 8 bases. CDR1 and CDR2 from the germline V gene are SGHSA and FRNQAP. The length of the CDR3 is 13 residues. V shed 2 bases and J 4 bases; nucleotides not matched to a gene: 0. The CDR3 DNA, read in part, is TGTGCAAGCAGCTTACAGGGGGCCTCC. Protein: CASSLQGAS. The full CDR3 protein is CASSLQGASDYTF.

This clone is judged medium-sized. Here the gene names and germline are mouse. The DNA ends 3 residues before the CDR3 does, and the rest of the CDR3 is filled in from the germline J gene. The rearrangement uses TRBV14 and TRBJ1-6; 10 bases align to TRBD1. TRBJ1-6 is designated an ORF whose function remains uncertain. The J segment lost 5 bases and the V segment lost 3 bases, leaving 2 bases of the junction unmatched. The CDR3 contains 15 residues. Per the germline V gene, CDR1 is SGHDT and CDR2 is FRDEAV. The CDR3 loop is CASSSGTGDNSPLYF. Partial CDR3 DNA: TGTGCCAGCAGTTCCGGGACAGGGGATAATTCGCCC.

Points on this clone: Mouse names are used for the genes. CDR3 DNA (partial): TGTGCTAGCAGCTACGGGACAGGGGTACGAGAC. It specifies CASSYGTGVRD. The complete CDR3 protein is CASSYGTGVRDTQYF. V gene TRBV29 combines with J gene TRBJ2-5; 10 nucleotides align to TRBD1. The read terminates 4 residues before the CDR3 end, so the remaining end is supplied by the germline J gene. CDR3 length equals 15 residues. The germline V gene encodes CDR1 MSHET and CDR2 SYDVDS.

This clone is deemed medium-sized. Gene names are mouse gene names. The read comes to an end 3 residues before the CDR3 does, leaving the germline J gene to fill in the end. V and J are TRBV19 and TRBJ1-6, with 7 bases lining up with TRBD1. TRBJ1-6 is an ORF, with its function uncertain. V lost 3 bases and J lost 2; bases outside the gene matches: 5. Germline V gene data show CDR1 as FNHDT and CDR2 as SITEND (reference sequence). CDR3 length: 16 amino acids. The CDR3 protein is CASSTGTAAYNSPLYF. Partial CDR3 DNA: TGTGCCAGCAGTACAGGGACAGCAGCCTATAATTCGCCC.

This clone was seen more than once but under ten times. The genes and germline here are from mouse. Read sequence stops 4 residues before the CDR3 end, and the germline J gene provides the missing end. The chain employs TRBV1 and TRBJ1-2, with D maybe TRBD1 (6 bases). Germline-derived CDR1 and CDR2 are NSQYPW and LRSPGD (reference sequence). This CDR3 contains 13 residues. CDR3 DNA, as far as it was read: TGCACCTGCAGTGCAGATGGAGGGGGC. It is translated as CTCSADGGG. The whole CDR3 is CTCSADGGGDYTF.

This clone is medium-sized (0.01 to 0.1%) within its sample. Gene names are mouse gene names. CDR3 protein: CASSPDRGRYAEQFF. The CDR3 DNA, read in part, is TGTGCCAGCAGTCCGGACAGGGGGAGGTATGCT. The chain employs TRBV19 and TRBJ2-1, with 10 bases matching TRBD1. The read is 4 residues too short to cover the CDR3 end, so that end is filled in from the germline J gene. V lost 4 bases and J lost 4; bases outside the gene matches: 5. Germline CDR1 and CDR2: FNHDT and SITEND (reference sequence). The CDR3 is 15 residues long.

This clone has ten or more counts. Here the gene names and germline are mouse. From the germline J gene comes the end of the CDR3, since the read stops 4 residues before it. The chain carries TRBV12-1 and TRBJ2-2, with 8 bases identical to TRBD1. Trimming cost V 1 base and J 2 bases; bases outside gene matches: 8. The length of the CDR3 is 17 residues. The germline gives CDR1 SGHSN, CDR2 HYEKVE. The part of the CDR3 DNA that was read is TGTGCCAGCTCTCTATCAGGGGGCGCGAGTAACACCGGG. It codes for CASSLSGGASNTG. The full CDR3 sequence reads CASSLSGGASNTGQLYF.

This clone appeared many times. Gene labels here are mouse ones. The read ends 4 residues early relative to the CDR3; the germline J gene fills the gap. The chain recombines TRBV13-2 with TRBJ2-7; a weak D match, TRBD1 (7 bases). This CDR3 comprises 14 residues. V gave up 0 bases and J gave up 3 bases, with 10 bases separating them. Germline CDR1 NNHNN, CDR2 SYGAGS (reference sequence). The CDR3: CASGDAGDSYEQYF. Partial CDR3 DNA: TGTGCCAGCGGTGATGCTGGGGACAGCTAT.

By share, this clone ranks as medium-sized. Gene labels here are mouse ones. The sequence runs out 4 residues before the end of the CDR3; the remainder is reconstructed from the germline J gene. The J gene is TRBJ2-2, the V gene TRBV19, with 7 bases fitting TRBD1. CDR1 is FNHDT and CDR2 is SITEND in the germline V gene (reference sequence). The V gene end was trimmed by 4 bases and the J gene end by 4 bases; junction bases not matched to a gene: 4. The CDR3 consists of 14 residues. CDR3 residues: CASSRQGGTGQLYF. The sequenced CDR3 bases are TGTGCCAGCAGTCGACAGGGAGGCACCGGG.

This clone is labeled as medium-sized. The genes are named according to mouse. The DNA ends 4 residues before the CDR3 does, and the rest of the CDR3 is filled in from the germline J gene. The V and J genes are TRBV13-3 and TRBJ2-5; 9 bases are shared with TRBD2. CDR1 and CDR2 from the germline V gene are NNHDY and SYVADS. The CDR3 totals 14 residues. With 5 bases clipped from V and 0 bases from J, the junction kept 1 base outside the gene matches. The covered CDR3 bases are TGTGCCAGCAGAGACTGGGGGAACCAAGAC. It translates to CASRDWGNQD. The whole CDR3 protein is CASRDWGNQDTQYF.

This clone qualifies as medium-sized. Gene names follow the mouse nomenclature. The sequence runs out 4 residues before the end of the CDR3; the remainder is reconstructed from the germline J gene. The rearrangement links TRBV19 to TRBJ2-7, with 10 bases matching TRBD2. The CDR3 runs 14 residues. Germline lookup yields CDR1 FNHDT and CDR2 SITEND (reference sequence). CDR3 bases read: TGTGCCAGCAGTCCCGACTGGGGGGCGTAT. This translates into CASSPDWGAY. The complete CDR3 reads CASSPDWGAYEQYF.

This clone was seen at least ten times. Gene names and germline match the mouse. The CDR3 end lies 4 residues beyond the end of the read and is filled in from the germline J gene. The chain employs TRBV13-3 and TRBJ2-7, with 7 bases fitting TRBD2. The trim removed 6 bases at V and 0 bases at J, leaving 3 bases unmatched. CDR3 length: 13 residues. Germline V gene data show CDR1 as NNHDY and CDR2 as SYVADS. The sequenced part of the CDR3 DNA is TGTGCCAGCAATGGGGGGTTCTCCTAT. It translates to CASNGGFSY. The full CDR3 protein is CASNGGFSYEQYF.

This clone counts as medium-sized. Mouse gene names and germline throughout. The read halts 4 residues ahead of the CDR3 end, with the missing end drawn from the germline J gene. V and J are TRBV17 and TRBJ2-1; 10 bases are a match to TRBD1. The CDR3 loop spans 14 amino acids. Germline CDR1 reads MNHDT; CDR2 reads YYDKIL. The V segment lost 8 bases and the J segment 5 bases; nucleotides outside the gene matches: 6. The CDR3 is CASLDRGRDAEQFF. The part of the CDR3 DNA that was read is TGTGCTAGCCTTGACAGGGGGCGGGATGCT. Complete variable domain (other parts from reference TRBV17 and TRBJ2-1): DTTVKQNPRYKLARVGKPVNLICSQTMNHDTMYWYQKKPNQAPKLLLFYYDKILNREADTFEKFQSSRPNNSFCSLYIGSAGLEYSAMYLCASLDRGRDAEQFFGPGTRLTVL.

The sample holds a few counts of this clone. Each gene name is a mouse one. The CDR3 sequence is CASSLGLGGQDTQYF. Partial CDR3 DNA: TGTGCTAGCAGTTTAGGACTGGGGGGCCAAGAC. The rearrangement links TRBV29 to TRBJ2-5, with 11 positions matching TRBD2. The read comes to an end 4 residues before the CDR3 does, leaving the germline J gene to fill in the end. The CDR3 covers 15 residues. CDR1 and CDR2 from the germline V gene are MSHET and SYDVDS. The trim removed 2 bases at V and 2 bases at J, leaving 0 bases unmatched.

This clone is termed medium-sized (0.01 to 0.1%). Genes here carry mouse names. Read data end 4 residues before the CDR3 end; the end is taken from the germline J gene. The chain recombines TRBV1 with TRBJ1-2, with a possible D match to TRBD1 (5 bases). This CDR3 is 14 amino acids long. The germline V gene encodes CDR1 NSQYPW and CDR2 LRSPGD (reference sequence). The CDR3 loop reads CTCSAVREGPDYTF. Partial CDR3 DNA: TGCACCTGCAGTGCAGTCAGGGAGGGCCCC.

Worth noting for this clone: The germline and genes are mouse ones. The read halts 4 residues ahead of the CDR3 end, with the missing end drawn from the germline J gene. The chain combines TRBV5 with TRBJ2-5; TRBD2 agrees at 8 bases. The CDR3 runs to 16 residues. The V segment lost 0 bases and the J segment 2 bases; nucleotides outside the gene matches: 4. CDR1 LGHNA and CDR2 YNLKQL come from the germline V gene (reference sequence). The CDR3 region is CASSQDGTGGQDTQYF. The covered CDR3 bases are TGTGCCAGCAGCCAAGATGGGACTGGAGGCCAAGAC.

This clone was seen only a few times. The gene symbols are mouse symbols. The read halts 4 residues ahead of the CDR3 end, with the missing end drawn from the germline J gene. This sample includes further DNA sequences coding for the same CDR3. This chain links TRBV31 with TRBJ1-2; 8 bases match TRBD1. This CDR3 contains 14 residues. Germline V gene lookup returns CDR1 GKSSPN and CDR2 SITVG. Trimming removed 3 bases from V and 0 bases from J; junction bases left unmatched: 3. The CDR3: CAWSPDRANSDYTF. The DNA read from the CDR3 is TGTGCCTGGAGCCCGGACAGGGCAAACTCC.

This clone has ten or more counts. The gene names given are mouse names. The read comes to an end 4 residues before the CDR3 does, leaving the germline J gene to fill in the end. The rearrangement uses TRBV13-2 and TRBJ2-5; D unclear. This CDR3 is built from 12 residues. Germline-derived CDR1 and CDR2 are NNHNN and SYGAGS (reference sequence). CDR3 bases read: TGTGCCAGCGGTGAGCAGAAAGAC. Translated: CASGEQKD. The CDR3, in full, reads CASGEQKDTQYF.

By proportion, this clone is medium-sized. Germline and genes here are mouse. The read halts 4 residues ahead of the CDR3 end, with the missing end drawn from the germline J gene. The J gene is TRBJ2-7, the V gene TRBV13-3; 9 bases line up with TRBD2. The CDR3 runs to 13 residues. CDR1 is NNHDY and CDR2 is SYVADS in the germline V gene. Trimming at V came to 5 bases and at J to 2 bases, leaving 2 bases not matched to a gene. CDR3 bases read: TGTGCCAGCAGGTACTGGGGGGCCTAT. This codes for CASRYWGAY. The CDR3 in full is CASRYWGAYEQYF.

As concerns this clone: The gene names given are mouse names. With the read ending 4 residues before the CDR3 end, the germline J gene is used to fill in that end. The chain has TRBV13-2 and TRBJ1-1; D not resolved. Germline lookup yields CDR1 NNHNN and CDR2 SYGAGS (reference sequence). The V and J ends lost 1 base and 0 bases respectively, with 4 bases between them. The CDR3 has 13 residues. The CDR3 is CASGDTANTEVFF. CDR3 bases read: TGTGCCAGCGGTGATACTGCAAACACA.

Worth noting for this clone: The listed genes are named as in mouse. The read gets to within 4 residues of the CDR3 end, and the germline J gene fills in the rest. The chain links TRBV1 to TRBJ1-1; D unresolved. In germline, CDR1 is NSQYPW, CDR2 LRSPGD (reference sequence). The CDR3 length is 13 residues. V was trimmed by 1 base and J by 1 base, leaving 4 bases between them. CDR3 bases read: TGCACCTGCAGTGCAGGGGGAAACACA. It yields the protein CTCSAGGNT. The CDR3 in full is CTCSAGGNTEVFF.

Concerning this clone itself: Each gene name is a mouse one. The CDR3 is cut off 4 residues early in the read; its end comes from the germline J gene. This rearrangement joins TRBV13-2 to TRBJ2-5; 9 positions agree with TRBD2. Unmatched junction bases numbered 8, after V lost 2 bases and J lost 1 base. Germline V gene lookup returns CDR1 NNHNN and CDR2 SYGAGS (reference sequence). This CDR3 is 17 amino acids long. CDR3 DNA (partial): TGTGCCAGCGGTGAAGGGTTGGGGGGGCGCGACCAAGAC. Translating gives CASGEGLGGRDQD. Given in full, the CDR3 is CASGEGLGGRDQDTQYF.